Below are 4 T cell receptor beta chains sequenced from a single sample in a study of shared clonotypes between healthy human individuals. Generated by immunoSEQ multiplex PCR, the TCRdb table keeps only in-frame clones and is missing some. The data contain about 480,000 clones, around 74% of them singletons. The sample comprised PBMCs. The receptors shown here come from a middle-aged woman in good health. Some clones in this sample may be carry-over from other donors' samples.

The DNA for the CDR3 is TGTGCCAGTAGAGATATCGGACAGGAACGCGGCTACACCTTC. Translating gives CASRDIGQERGYTF. The rearrangement links TRBV19 to TRBJ1-2; 7 bases align to TRBD1. The germline gives CDR1 LNHDA, CDR2 SQIVND (reference sequence). The CDR3 totals 14 residues. With 6 bases clipped from V and 8 bases from J, the junction kept 12 bases outside the gene matches.

The chain employs TRBV15 and TRBJ1-3; tentatively, D is TRBD1 (6 bases). V was shortened by 0 bases and J by 8 bases, with 17 bases between the two germline ends. Germline CDR1 is LNHNV and CDR2 is YYDKDF (reference sequence). The CDR3 length is 16 residues. CDR3 bases: TGTGCCACCAGCAGAGATCCACAGGGAATGGCGGACACCATATATTTT. Protein sequence: CATSRDPQGMADTIYF.

This chain links TRBV28 with TRBJ2-7; D might be TRBD2 (5 bases). This CDR3 region has 13 residues. The germline V gene has CDR1 MDHEN and CDR2 SYDVKM. V was shortened by 7 bases and J by 0 bases, with 10 bases between the two germline ends. The CDR3 nucleotides read TGTGCCAGCAATAGCGTCCCCTCCTACGAGCAGTACTTC. This translates into CASNSVPSYEQYF. Filled out from reference TRBV28 and TRBJ2-7, the complete variable domain reads DVKVTQSSRYLVKRTGEKVFLECVQDMDHENMFWYRQDPGLGLRLIYFSYDVKMKEKGDIPEGYSVSREKKERFSLILESASTNQTSMYLCASNSVPSYEQYFGPGTRLTVT.

This chain uses TRBV7-8 with TRBJ2-2; D call uncertain. The CDR3 extends over 13 amino acids. The V gene lost 1 base and the J gene lost 7 bases, with 7 bases spanning the gap. Germline V gene data show CDR1 as SGHVS and CDR2 as FQNEAQ. CDR3 sequence: CASSLVMGGELFF. The CDR3 DNA follows: TGTGCCAGCAGCTTAGTGATGGGCGGGGAGCTGTTTTTT. The full variable domain, with the rest looked up from reference TRBV7-8 and TRBJ2-2, is GAGVSQSPRYKVAKRGQDVALRCDPISGHVSLFWYQQALGQGPEFLTYFQNEAQLDKSGLPSDRFFAERPEGSVSTLKIQRTQQEDSAVYLCASSLVMGGELFFGEGSRLTVL.